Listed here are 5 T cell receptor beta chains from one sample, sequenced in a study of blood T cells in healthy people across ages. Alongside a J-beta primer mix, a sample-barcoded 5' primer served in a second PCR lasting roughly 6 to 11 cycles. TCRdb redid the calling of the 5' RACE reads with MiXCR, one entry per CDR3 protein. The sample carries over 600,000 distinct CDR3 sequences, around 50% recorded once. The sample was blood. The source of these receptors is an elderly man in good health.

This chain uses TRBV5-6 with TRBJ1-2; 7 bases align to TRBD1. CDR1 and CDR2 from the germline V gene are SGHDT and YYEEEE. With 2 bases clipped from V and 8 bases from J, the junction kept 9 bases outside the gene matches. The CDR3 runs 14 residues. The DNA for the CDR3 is TGTGCCAGCAGCTTCCTCAGGGGGGTGGGCGGCTACACCTTC. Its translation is CASSFLRGVGGYTF.

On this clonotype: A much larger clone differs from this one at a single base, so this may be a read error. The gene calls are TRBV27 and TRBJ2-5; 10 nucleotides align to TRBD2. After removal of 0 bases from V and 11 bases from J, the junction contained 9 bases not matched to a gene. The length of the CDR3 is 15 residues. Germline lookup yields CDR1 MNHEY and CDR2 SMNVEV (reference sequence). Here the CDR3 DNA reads TGTGCCAGCAGTTTATCGGCGCCTAGCGGGAGTGAGCAGTACTTC. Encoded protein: CASSLSAPSGSEQYF.

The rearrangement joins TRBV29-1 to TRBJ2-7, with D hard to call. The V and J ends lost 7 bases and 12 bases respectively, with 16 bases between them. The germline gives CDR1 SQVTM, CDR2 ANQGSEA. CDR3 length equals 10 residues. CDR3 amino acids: CSAPILPRYF. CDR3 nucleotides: TGCAGCGCTCCGATCCTCCCCCGGTACTTC.

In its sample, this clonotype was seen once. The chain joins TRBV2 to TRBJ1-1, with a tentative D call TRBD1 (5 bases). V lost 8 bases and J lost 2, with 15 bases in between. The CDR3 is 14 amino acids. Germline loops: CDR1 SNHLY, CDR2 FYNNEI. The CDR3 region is CASVSGRANTEAFF. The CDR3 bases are TGTGCCAGCGTATCAGGGAGGGCTAACACTGAAGCTTTCTTT.

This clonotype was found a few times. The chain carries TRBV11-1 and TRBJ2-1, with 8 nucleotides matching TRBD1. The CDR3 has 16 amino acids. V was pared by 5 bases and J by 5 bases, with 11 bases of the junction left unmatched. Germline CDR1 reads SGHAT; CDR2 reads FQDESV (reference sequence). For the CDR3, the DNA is TGTGCCAGCAGCCGGACAGGGCAGGAAACACACAATGAGCAGTTCTTC. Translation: CASSRTGQETHNEQFF.